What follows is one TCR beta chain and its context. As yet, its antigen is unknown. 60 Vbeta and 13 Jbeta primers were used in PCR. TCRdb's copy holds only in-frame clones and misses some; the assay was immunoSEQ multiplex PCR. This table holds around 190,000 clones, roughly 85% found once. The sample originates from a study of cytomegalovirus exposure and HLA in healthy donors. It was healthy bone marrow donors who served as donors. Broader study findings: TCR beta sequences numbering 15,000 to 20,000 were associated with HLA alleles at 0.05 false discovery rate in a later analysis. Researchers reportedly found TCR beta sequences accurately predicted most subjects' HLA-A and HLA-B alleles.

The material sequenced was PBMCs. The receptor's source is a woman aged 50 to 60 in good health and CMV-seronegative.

The CDR3 coding sequence is TGTGCCAGCAGCCCGACTATGTTCAATGAGCAGTTCTTC. Translated, it gives CASSPTMFNEQFF. The chain joins TRBV14 to TRBJ2-1, with D tentatively TRBD2 (5 bases). Trimming removed 4 bases at V and 6 bases at J, with 10 bases between. CDR1 is SGHDN, CDR2 FVKESK, per germline. CDR3 size: 13 residues.